This TCR beta chain was captured by sequencing in a study of long-term antiretroviral therapy in people with HIV. Study background: The 2015 recommendation for immediate ART came about a decade after the earliest samples. Study-wide results and caveats: The repertoire was dominated at all time points by clones expanded before ART.

Survey level was the resolution at which the v3.0 immunoSEQ assay ran. The repertoire was sequenced with immunoSEQ multiplex PCR; TCRdb's copy has only in-frame clones and lacks some. The sample includes around 40,000 clones, around 94% of them seen just once. Turning to this clone: Its antigen is undetermined.

This clonotype originated in a woman aged 45 to 65 with HIV. The starting material was unsorted PBMCs, obtained 4.1 years after starting antiretroviral therapy.

DNA for the CDR3: TGTGCCAGCAGTGCGACCGGGACAGGGGGCGGTCCCCTCCACTTT. Protein sequence: CASSATGTGGGPLHF. The genes are TRBV27 and TRBJ1-6; TRBD1 matches 12 bases. V lost 5 bases and J lost 13; bases outside the gene matches: 9. The V gene's germline CDR1 is MNHEY and CDR2 SMNVEV (reference sequence). This CDR3 is 15 amino acids long.